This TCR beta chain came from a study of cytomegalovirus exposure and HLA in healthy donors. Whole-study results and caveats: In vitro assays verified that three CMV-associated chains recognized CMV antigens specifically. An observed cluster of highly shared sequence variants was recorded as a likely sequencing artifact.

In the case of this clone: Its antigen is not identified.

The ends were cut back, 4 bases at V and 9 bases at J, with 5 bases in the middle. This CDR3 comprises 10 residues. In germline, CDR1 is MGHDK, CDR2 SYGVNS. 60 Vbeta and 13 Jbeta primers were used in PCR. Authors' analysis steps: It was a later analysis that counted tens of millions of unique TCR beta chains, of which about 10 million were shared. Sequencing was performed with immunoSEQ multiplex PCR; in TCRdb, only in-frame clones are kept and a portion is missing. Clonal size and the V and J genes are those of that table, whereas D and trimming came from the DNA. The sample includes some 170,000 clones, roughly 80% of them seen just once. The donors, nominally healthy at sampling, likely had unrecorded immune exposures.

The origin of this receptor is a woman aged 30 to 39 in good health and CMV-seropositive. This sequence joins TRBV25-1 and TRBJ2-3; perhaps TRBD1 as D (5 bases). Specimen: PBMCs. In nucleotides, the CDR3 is TGTGCCAGCAGTGGACAGACGCAGTATTTT. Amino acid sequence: CASSGQTQYF.